Below are 27 T cell receptor beta chains sequenced from a single sample in a study of CD8 T cells in Susac syndrome. An input of 0.5 to 1 ug of RNA was subjected to reverse transcription using random hexamers. TCRdb processed the immunoSEQ multiplex PCR reads anew with MiXCR; each CDR3 protein has one entry. The data contain about 140,000 distinct CDR3 sequences, approximately 95% of them singletons. The sequenced sample consisted of CD8+ T cells from PBMCs. The receptor set was obtained from a human donor in good health.

This clonotype was observed a single time. The genes are TRBV14 and TRBJ2-1; maybe TRBD1 (6 bases). Trimming left V 0 bases short and J 5 bases short, with 14 bases between. From germline, CDR1 is SGHDN and CDR2 FVKESK. The CDR3 contains 16 residues. CDR3 sequence (DNA): TGTGCCAGCAGCCAAGATCGATATGGGGGCAACAATGAGCAGTTCTTC. The encoded protein is CASSQDRYGGNNEQFF.

The J gene is TRBJ2-3, the V gene TRBV7-6; D possibly matches TRBD1 or TRBD2 (5 bases each). This CDR3 has 15 residues. The V end was cut by 5 bases, the J end by 0 bases, with 12 bases between. CDR1 is SGHVS and CDR2 is FNYEAQ in the germline V gene. CDR3 nucleotides: TGTGCCAGCAGCACCCGGGACCTAAGCACAGATACGCAGTATTTT. Residues: CASSTRDLSTDTQYF.

The DNA of the CDR3 is TGCAGTGCTAGTCAGGGACGCAGCGCAGATACGCAGTATTTT. Its translation: CSASQGRSADTQYF. This chain uses TRBV20-1 with TRBJ2-3; perhaps D is TRBD1 or TRBD2 (5 bases each). This CDR3 spans 14 amino acids. The V gene lost 3 bases and the J gene lost 4 bases, with 14 bases spanning the gap. CDR1 is DFQATT, CDR2 SNEGSKA, per germline (reference sequence).

The chain combines TRBV28 with TRBJ1-1, with a possible D match to TRBD1 (6 bases). V dropped 4 bases and J dropped 0 bases, with 15 bases sitting between them. The CDR3 loop spans 16 amino acids. Germline V gene lookup returns CDR1 MDHEN and CDR2 SYDVKM. CDR3 sequence reads: CASSSTGGDMNTEAFF. The DNA for the CDR3 is TGTGCCAGCAGTTCGACAGGTGGGGATATGAACACTGAAGCTTTCTTT.

This clonotype was recorded once. The chain employs TRBV29-1 and TRBJ2-1, with 11 bases matching TRBD2. V dropped 0 bases and J dropped 2; count of bases not matched to a gene: 15. The CDR3 runs to 20 residues. Germline V gives CDR1 SQVTM, CDR2 ANQGSEA. CDR3 sequence: CSVEEGASGRRGRAYNEQFF. The CDR3 DNA reads as TGCAGCGTTGAAGAGGGGGCTAGCGGGAGGAGGGGCCGCGCCTACAATGAGCAGTTCTTC.

The genes are TRBV11-2 and TRBJ2-1; no firm D call. CDR3 length: 13 amino acids. From germline, CDR1 is SGHAT and CDR2 FQNNGV. The V end was cut by 1 base, the J end by 9 bases, with 10 bases between. In DNA form, the CDR3 reads TGTGCCAGCAGCTTAGGGGCAAGCTCTGAGCAGTTCTTC. This translates into CASSLGASSEQFF.

The chain links TRBV20-1 to TRBJ2-3, with D possibly being TRBD2 (5 bases). The CDR3 contains 15 residues. Germline CDR1 DFQATT, CDR2 SNEGSKA (reference sequence). Trimming took 2 bases from V and 5 from J, leaving 17 bases between them. Written as DNA, the CDR3 is TGCAGTGCTAGACCTCCGGGATCCCTATTAGATACGCAGTATTTT. As protein: CSARPPGSLLDTQYF.

To note about this clonotype: The junction departs from the called germline gene at one end, perhaps through a read error. CDR3 in amino acids: CASSYQGDAQYF. CDR3 in DNA: TGTGCCAGCAGCTACCAGGGAGATGCGCAGTATTTT. The chain is built from TRBV5-4 and TRBJ2-3; perhaps D is TRBD1 or TRBD2 (5 bases each). Germline V lookup: CDR1 SGHNT, CDR2 YYREEE (reference sequence). The CDR3 extends over 12 amino acids.

This clonotype appeared a single time. The chain has TRBV30 and TRBJ2-7; possible D gene TRBD1, 6 bases. V was shortened by 1 base and J by 3 bases, with 10 bases between the two germline ends. This CDR3 region has 13 residues. Germline CDR1 GTSNPN, CDR2 SVGIG (reference sequence). The CDR3 DNA reads TGTGCCTGGAGTGGGGACAATTACTACGAGCAGTACTTC. As protein: CAWSGDNYYEQYF.

The V gene is TRBV24-1, the J gene TRBJ2-2, with D maybe TRBD1 (5 bases). Per the germline V gene, CDR1 is KGHDR and CDR2 is SFDVKD. V lost 1 base, J lost 4 bases, and 12 bases lay in between. There are 16 residues in the CDR3. CDR3 bases: TGTGCCACCAGTGATTTCCCACCTGACAGCACCGGGGAGCTGTTTTTT. Protein product: CATSDFPPDSTGELFF.

This clonotype was recorded only once. The chain joins TRBV20-1 to TRBJ2-4; D unclear. The CDR3 runs 13 residues. The germline CDR1 and CDR2 sequences are DFQATT and SNEGSKA (reference sequence). V lost 1 base to trimming and J lost 2 bases, with 6 bases between them. CDR3 in amino acids: CSARVRTKNIQYF. CDR3 bases: TGCAGTGCTAGAGTTAGAACCAAAAACATTCAGTACTTC.

The V and J genes are TRBV7-9 and TRBJ2-1; D unclear. The V end was cut by 6 bases, the J end by 0 bases, with 12 bases between. This CDR3 is 15 amino acids long. Per the germline V gene, CDR1 is SEHNR and CDR2 is FQNEAQ (reference sequence). The CDR3 DNA reads TGTGCCAGCAGGGTGGCGCCGAGCTCCTACAATGAGCAGTTCTTC. Translating gives CASRVAPSSYNEQFF.

The chain is built from TRBV12-3 or TRBV12-4 and TRBJ1-1, with D perhaps TRBD1 (6 bases). This CDR3 has 14 residues. V shed 6 bases and J shed 7 bases, with 18 bases lying between them. CDR3: CASSYRDFGLEAFF. In DNA form, the CDR3 reads TGTGCCAGCAGCTACAGGGATTTTGGGCTTGAAGCTTTCTTT.

V gene TRBV27 combines with J gene TRBJ2-1; 11 bases line up with TRBD2. Trimming took 5 bases from V and 4 from J; bases not matched to a gene: 4. Germline CDR1 MNHEY, CDR2 SMNVEV (reference sequence). The CDR3 extends over 15 amino acids. The CDR3 spells CASSVAGGSYNEQFF. CDR3 bases: TGTGCCAGCAGTGTAGCGGGAGGGTCGTACAATGAGCAGTTCTTC.

The V call is TRBV12-3 or TRBV12-4, the J call TRBJ2-7; D unclear. The CDR3 runs 13 residues. V was clipped by 0 bases and J by 3 bases, with 6 bases between them. The CDR3 DNA is TGTGCCAGCAGTTTAGCGGTACACTACGAGCAGTACTTC. It is translated as CASSLAVHYEQYF.

The chain employs TRBV19 and TRBJ2-7, with TRBD1 matching over 10 bases. Germline CDR1 LNHDA, CDR2 SQIVND (reference sequence). CDR3 length equals 12 residues. The junction had 4 bases not matched to a gene; V was cut back by 11 bases and J by 3 bases. The CDR3 loop reads CASGTGVYEQYF. CDR3 DNA: TGTGCCTCCGGGACAGGGGTCTACGAGCAGTACTTC.

The chain joins TRBV6-2 or TRBV6-3 to TRBJ2-7; D uncertain. The germline V gene encodes CDR1 MNHEY and CDR2 SVGEGT. This CDR3 has 15 amino acids. V lost 0 bases and J lost 4, with 13 bases in between. CDR3 sequence: CASSYSVEIGYEQYF. The CDR3 DNA sequence: TGTGCCAGCAGTTACTCCGTGGAGATTGGTTACGAGCAGTACTTC.

The J gene is TRBJ1-2, the V gene TRBV30; 11 bases are a match to TRBD1. This CDR3 region has 14 residues. CDR1 is GTSNPN and CDR2 is SVGIG in the germline V gene (reference sequence). The junction had 2 bases not matched to a gene; V was cut back by 2 bases and J by 3 bases. The chain's CDR3 is CAWSPGQGDYGYTF. The DNA for the CDR3 is TGTGCCTGGAGTCCGGGACAGGGGGACTATGGCTACACCTTC. The full variable domain, rest sourced from reference TRBV30 and TRBJ1-2, is SQTIHQWPATLVQPVGSPLSLECTVEGTSNPNLYWYRQAAGRGLQLLFYSVGIGQISSEVPQNLSASRPQDRQFILSSKKLLLSDSGFYLCAWSPGQGDYGYTFGSGTRLTVV.

V is TRBV27 and J is TRBJ2-1; D perhaps matches TRBD1 (5 bases). The CDR3 sequence is 16 residues long. Germline V gene sequence: CDR1 MNHEY, CDR2 SMNVEV (reference sequence). Trimming stripped 3 bases from V and 8 bases from J, with 20 bases between. This CDR3 reads CASSLGPDRALDEQFF. The CDR3, as DNA: TGTGCCAGCAGTTTGGGGCCCGACAGAGCTTTGGATGAGCAGTTCTTC.

This clonotype appeared once. The V gene is TRBV3-1, the J gene TRBJ2-5; 10 bases align to TRBD2. The CDR3 has 16 residues. The junction had 5 bases not matched to a gene; V was cut back by 1 base and J by 3 bases. CDR1 and CDR2 (germline): LGHDT, YNNKEL (reference sequence). The CDR3 nucleotides read TGTGCCAGCAGCCAAGTAATCGGACTAGCGGAAGAGACCCAGTACTTC. Translated: CASSQVIGLAEETQYF.

The chain is built from TRBV2 and TRBJ2-5; the D is unclear. Germline CDR1 is SNHLY and CDR2 is FYNNEI. This CDR3 has 10 amino acids. The V end was cut by 3 bases, the J end by 6 bases, with 2 bases between. CDR3 DNA sequence: TGTGCCAGCAGTGATAAGACCCAGTACTTC. The encoded protein is CASSDKTQYF.

The CDR3 region has the DNA TGTGCCAGCAGCCAAGGGCGGCGGATCGGGGAGACCCAGTACTTC. It translates to CASSQGRRIGETQYF. The chain carries TRBV14 and TRBJ2-5; the D is unclear. With 1 base removed from V and 5 bases from J, the gap between germline ends came to 14 bases. The CDR3 extends over 15 amino acids. Germline lookup yields CDR1 SGHDN and CDR2 FVKESK.

CDR3 DNA: TGTGCCAGCAGCGTATCTGGGGTCTCCAACTATGGCTACACCTTC. Amino acids: CASSVSGVSNYGYTF. V usage is TRBV9 and J usage is TRBJ1-2; D ambiguous. V lost 1 base and J lost 2, with 12 bases in between. This CDR3 region has 15 residues. The V gene's germline CDR1 is SGDLS and CDR2 YYNGEE.

This clonotype was seen once. The V and J genes are TRBV30 and TRBJ2-1; 8 bases are shared with TRBD2. The length of the CDR3 is 14 residues. CDR1 is GTSNPN and CDR2 is SVGIG in the germline V gene (reference sequence). V gave up 2 bases and J gave up 10 bases; unmatched junction bases: 10. The CDR3 spells CAWSWGGRSREQFF. CDR3 in DNA: TGTGCCTGGAGTTGGGGCGGGAGGTCGAGGGAGCAGTTCTTC.

The chain combines TRBV6-2 or TRBV6-3 with TRBJ2-7, with D tentatively TRBD2 (5 bases). The CDR3 runs 13 residues. V dropped 5 bases and J dropped 0 bases, with 8 bases sitting between them. Germline values: CDR1 MNHEY, CDR2 SVGEGT. CDR3 sequence (DNA): TGTGCCAGCAGTGCGGGTTTCTCCTACGAGCAGTACTTC. This codes for CASSAGFSYEQYF.

This clonotype was detected a few times. V gene TRBV2 combines with J gene TRBJ2-2; D remains unclear. Looked up from germline, CDR1 is SNHLY and CDR2 is FYNNEI. Trimming took 3 bases from V and 5 from J, leaving 1 base between them. This CDR3 is 11 amino acids long. This chain's CDR3 is CASSDTGELFF. The CDR3 DNA sequence: TGTGCCAGCAGTGATACCGGGGAGCTGTTTTTT.

This sequence joins TRBV4-3 and TRBJ2-7; TRBD2 is a possible D gene (5 bases). This CDR3 comprises 14 residues. Looked up from germline, CDR1 is LGHNA and CDR2 is YSLEER. Trimming left V 0 bases short and J 3 bases short, with 9 bases between. The CDR3 DNA is TGCGCCAGCAGCCAAGAGGCCGAGGGCTACGAGCAGTACTTC. Residues: CASSQEAEGYEQYF.